What follows are 17 T cell receptor beta chains derived from one specimen sequenced in a study of neurological immune-mediated disorders. TCRdb fed the 5' RACE reads into MiXCR, producing one record per CDR3 protein. The sample lists roughly 100,000 distinct CDR3 sequences, 11% occurring once. Noted time point: longitudinal time-point 3. The sample was PBMCs. The receptors stem from a female donor with HTLV-1-associated myelopathy (HAM/TSP).

This clonotype was counted between two and nine times. The chain is built from TRBV5-1 and TRBJ2-7, with TRBD1 matching 8 bases. CDR1 and CDR2 from the germline V gene are SGHRS and YFSETQ. The CDR3 totals 16 residues. V was pared by 7 bases and J by 1 base, with 13 bases of the junction left unmatched. The CDR3 is CASGPLKGTGSYEQYF. DNA for the CDR3: TGCGCCAGCGGACCCTTGAAAGGGACAGGTTCCTACGAGCAGTACTTC.

This clonotype was picked up many times. The chain joins TRBV11-2 to TRBJ2-3, with D maybe TRBD2 (5 bases). V lost 11 bases and J 2 bases, leaving 14 bases between the germline ends. This CDR3 has 13 amino acids. The germline CDR1 and CDR2 sequences are SGHAT and FQNNGV. The CDR3 bases are TGTGCCGGCTCCCGTAGCGTCACAGATACGCAGTATTTT. As protein: CAGSRSVTDTQYF.

This clonotype was recorded at least ten times. V is TRBV7-2 and J is TRBJ2-5; tentatively, D is TRBD1 (5 bases). This CDR3 contains 14 residues. Trimming stripped 2 bases from V and 2 bases from J, with 9 bases between. Germline V lookup: CDR1 SGHTA, CDR2 FQGNSA. The CDR3 region has the DNA TGTGCCAGCAGCTTAAGGGGCAATCAAGAGACCCAGTACTTC. This gives the protein CASSLRGNQETQYF.

This clonotype was detected many times. The V gene is TRBV5-1, the J gene TRBJ2-1, with 8 bases lining up with TRBD2. J gave up 1 base and V 0 bases, and 6 bases lay outside the gene matches. The CDR3 is 17 amino acids. CDR1 is SGHRS and CDR2 is YFSETQ in the germline V gene. The CDR3 region has the DNA TGCGCCAGCAGCTTGGCCCCAGTAGCGGGGTCCTACAATGAGCAGTTCTTC. As protein: CASSLAPVAGSYNEQFF. Full variable domain (rest looked up from reference TRBV5-1 and TRBJ2-1): KAGVTQTPRYLIKTRGQQVTLSCSPISGHRSVSWYQQTPGQGLQFLFEYFSETQRNKGNFPGRFSGRQFSNSRSEMNVSTLELGDSALYLCASSLAPVAGSYNEQFFGPGTRLTVL.

This clonotype was observed at least ten times. This rearrangement joins TRBV5-1 to TRBJ2-6; no definite D call. Germline V gene sequence: CDR1 SGHRS, CDR2 YFSETQ. Trimming took 2 bases from V and 0 from J, leaving 9 bases between them. CDR3 size: 16 residues. This chain's CDR3 is CASSFPESSGANVLTF. In DNA form, the CDR3 reads TGCGCCAGCAGCTTCCCAGAAAGCTCTGGGGCCAACGTCCTGACTTTC.

This clonotype was seen repeatedly, ten times or more. The CDR3 DNA reads as TGTGCCAGCAGCCAGGGAACAGGGGGCGGGGAGCAGTTCTTC. Its translation: CASSQGTGGGEQFF. This sequence joins TRBV7-7 and TRBJ2-1, with 9 bases matching TRBD1. Germline V lookup: CDR1 SSHAT, CDR2 FNYEAQ (reference sequence). The CDR3 runs to 14 residues. The V segment lost 5 bases and the J segment 10 bases; nucleotides outside the gene matches: 9.

The rearrangement joins TRBV19 to TRBJ1-2, with D unclear. The length of the CDR3 is 14 residues. Looked up from germline, CDR1 is LNHDA and CDR2 is SQIVND (reference sequence). The V end lost 6 bases, the J end lost 5 bases, and 16 bases lay between the germline ends. CDR3 nucleotide sequence: TGTGCCAGTAGATCCCCCGTCGGTTCTTATGGCTACACCTTC. Amino acid sequence: CASRSPVGSYGYTF. The whole variable domain, filled in from reference TRBV19 and TRBJ1-2, reads DGGITQSPKYLFRKEGQNVTLSCEQNLNHDAMYWYRQDPGQGLRLIYYSQIVNDFQKGDIAEGYSVSREKKESFPLTVTSAQKNPTAFYLCASRSPVGSYGYTFGSGTRLTVV.

This clonotype has a count of ten or more. This chain joins TRBV7-8 and TRBJ1-2; D gene ambiguous. Trimming took 5 bases from V and 4 from J, leaving 8 bases between them. This CDR3 region has 12 residues. Germline lookup yields CDR1 SGHVS and CDR2 FQNEAQ. The CDR3 protein is CASSPGTYGYTF. The CDR3 DNA reads TGTGCCAGCAGCCCCGGAACCTATGGCTACACCTTC.

V and J are TRBV10-3 and TRBJ1-1; D unclear. CDR1 and CDR2 (germline): ENHRY, SYGVKD. The CDR3 totals 13 residues. With 4 bases removed from V and 9 bases from J, the gap between germline ends came to 15 bases. The CDR3: CAISAGQSGKAFF. DNA for the CDR3: TGTGCCATCAGTGCCGGGCAGTCGGGTAAAGCTTTCTTT.

This clonotype was picked up many times. This chain uses TRBV29-1 with TRBJ1-5, with no clear D. The length of the CDR3 is 12 residues. Trimming removed 6 bases from V and 2 bases from J, with 8 bases in between. Germline lookup yields CDR1 SQVTM and CDR2 ANQGSEA. CDR3 nucleotides: TGCAGCGTGGGTCTCCGCAATCAGCCCCAGCATTTT. This sequence encodes CSVGLRNQPQHF. Looking up the rest from reference TRBV29-1 and TRBJ1-5 gives the full variable domain: SAVISQKPSRDICQRGTSLTIQCQVDSQVTMMFWYRQQPGQSLTLIATANQGSEATYESGFVIDKFPISRPNLTFSTLTVSNMSPEDSSIYLCSVGLRNQPQHFGDGTRLSIL.

This clonotype was recorded at least ten times. The rearrangement joins TRBV5-1 to TRBJ2-1, with no clear D. The CDR3 runs 14 residues. Trimming shortened V by 0 bases and J by 2 bases, and 6 bases separated the two germline ends. Germline-derived CDR1 and CDR2 are SGHRS and YFSETQ. In nucleotides, the CDR3 is TGCGCCAGCAGCTTGGAAACCGCCTACAATGAGCAGTTCTTC. It yields the protein CASSLETAYNEQFF.

In this sample, this clonotype turned up many times. The rearrangement uses TRBV6-2 or TRBV6-3 and TRBJ2-7; possible D gene TRBD2, 6 bases. The CDR3 contains 13 residues. The germline gives CDR1 MNHEY, CDR2 SVGEGT. Trimming took off 4 bases at V and 3 bases at J, with 10 bases between the two ends. The CDR3 nucleotides are TGTGCCAGCAGTTCGGGGGTCGACTACGAGCAGTACTTC. It encodes CASSSGVDYEQYF.

In this sample, this clonotype turned up many times. The rearrangement uses TRBV7-2 and TRBJ2-5, with D unresolved. Germline V CDR1 and CDR2: SGHTA, FQGNSA. The CDR3 spans 12 residues. V dropped 11 bases and J dropped 1 base, with 11 bases sitting between them. This CDR3 reads CAGQHGQETQYF. In DNA, the CDR3 is TGTGCCGGCCAGCACGGCCAAGAGACCCAGTACTTC.

This clonotype was found many times. The chain employs TRBV20-1 and TRBJ1-2; D unresolved. The CDR3 is made up of 11 amino acids. The ends were cut back, 3 bases at V and 8 bases at J, with 10 bases in the middle. Germline V gene lookup returns CDR1 DFQATT and CDR2 SNEGSKA (reference sequence). The CDR3 here is CSASGPLGYTF. DNA for the CDR3: TGCAGTGCTAGTGGGCCCTTGGGCTACACCTTC.

This clonotype was recorded many times. V and J are TRBV20-1 and TRBJ2-1, with 11 nucleotides matching TRBD2. Per the germline V gene, CDR1 is DFQATT and CDR2 is SNEGSKA (reference sequence). V shed 6 bases, J shed 9 bases, and the junction held 13 bases outside the gene matches. The CDR3 consists of 15 residues. The CDR3: CSALATLAGVGEQFF. The CDR3 coding sequence is TGCAGTGCCCTCGCAACACTAGCGGGGGTTGGTGAGCAGTTCTTC.

This clonotype was observed many times. V is TRBV5-1 and J is TRBJ2-3; D is unclear. Germline CDR1 is SGHRS and CDR2 is YFSETQ. The CDR3 loop spans 11 amino acids. Trimming took 3 bases from V and 5 from J, leaving 4 bases between them. In DNA, the CDR3 is TGCGCCAGCAGCTACTTAGATACGCAGTATTTT. Translating gives CASSYLDTQYF.

This clonotype came up many times. The V gene is TRBV5-1, the J gene TRBJ2-3; D might be TRBD1 or TRBD2, each matching 6 bases. CDR1 is SGHRS and CDR2 is YFSETQ in the germline V gene. The length of the CDR3 is 15 residues. The V gene lost 2 bases and the J gene lost 4 bases, with 14 bases spanning the gap. CDR3 loop: CASSFNGGRADTQYF. DNA of the CDR3: TGCGCCAGCAGCTTCAACGGGGGCAGAGCAGATACGCAGTATTTT.